This record covers a single TCR beta chain. These data are taken from a study of cytomegalovirus exposure and HLA in healthy donors. The study ran its PCR with 60 Vbeta and 13 Jbeta primers. The protocol was immunoSEQ multiplex PCR, while the TCRdb copy is restricted to in-frame clones and leaves out a portion. The sample lists roughly 100,000 clones, roughly 73% occurring once. Trimming cost V 1 base and J 4 bases; bases outside gene matches: 6. Germline CDR1 is SSHAT and CDR2 is FNYEAQ (reference sequence). The CDR3 runs 16 residues. Healthy bone marrow donors made up the donor group. The sequenced material came from PBMCs. The J gene is TRBJ2-2, the V gene TRBV7-7; 7 bases are a match to TRBD2. This clonotype was obtained from a woman aged 40 to 55 in good health and CMV-seropositive. DNA for the CDR3: TGTGCCAGCAGCTTAGTCCCTAGCGGCCTCACCGGGGAGCTGTTTTTT. Residues: CASSLVPSGLTGELFF.